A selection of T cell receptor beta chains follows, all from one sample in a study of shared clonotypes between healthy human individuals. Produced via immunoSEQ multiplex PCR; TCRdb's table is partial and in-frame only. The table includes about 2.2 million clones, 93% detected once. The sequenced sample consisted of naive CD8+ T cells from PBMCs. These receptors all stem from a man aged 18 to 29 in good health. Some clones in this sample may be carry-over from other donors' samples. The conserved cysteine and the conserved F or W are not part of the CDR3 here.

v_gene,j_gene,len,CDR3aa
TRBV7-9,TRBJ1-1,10,ASTLGRLEAF
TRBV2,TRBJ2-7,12,ASSIGTVAYEQY
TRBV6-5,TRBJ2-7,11,ASSLGSGYEQY
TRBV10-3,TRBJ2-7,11,AISGTGIYEQY
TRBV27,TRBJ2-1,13,ASSSGPSSYNEQF
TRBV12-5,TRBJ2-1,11,ASGLSVVNEQF
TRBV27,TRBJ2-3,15,ASSLLGTSGATDTQY
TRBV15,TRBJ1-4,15,ATSRLPQDRVGEKLF
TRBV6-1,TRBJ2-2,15,ASSETVPPANTGELF
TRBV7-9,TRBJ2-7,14,ASSSPPAGTTYEQY
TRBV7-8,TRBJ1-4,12,ASSPTVDNEKLF
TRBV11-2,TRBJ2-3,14,ASSLSQRANTDTQY
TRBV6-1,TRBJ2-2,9,ASSGIGELF
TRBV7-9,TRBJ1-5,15,ASSSPSGTEWGQPQH
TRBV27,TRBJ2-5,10,ASSRMGETQY
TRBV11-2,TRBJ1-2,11,ASSLGTAYGYT